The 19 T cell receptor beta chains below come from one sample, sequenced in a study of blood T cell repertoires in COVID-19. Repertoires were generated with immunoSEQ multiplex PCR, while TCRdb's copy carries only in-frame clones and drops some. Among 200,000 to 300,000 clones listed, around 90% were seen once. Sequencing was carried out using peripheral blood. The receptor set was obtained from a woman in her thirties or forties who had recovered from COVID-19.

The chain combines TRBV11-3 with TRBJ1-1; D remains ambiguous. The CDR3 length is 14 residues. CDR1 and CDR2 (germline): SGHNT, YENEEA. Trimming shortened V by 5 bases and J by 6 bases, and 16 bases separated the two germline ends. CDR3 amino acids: CASSPRARSAEAFF. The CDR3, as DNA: TGTGCCAGCAGCCCGAGGGCCCGCTCCGCTGAAGCTTTCTTT.

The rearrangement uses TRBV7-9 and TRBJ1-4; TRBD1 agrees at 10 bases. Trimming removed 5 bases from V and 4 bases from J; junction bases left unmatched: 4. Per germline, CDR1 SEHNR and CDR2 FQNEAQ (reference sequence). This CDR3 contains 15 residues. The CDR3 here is CASSPGQGFNEKLFF. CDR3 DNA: TGTGCCAGCAGCCCGGGACAGGGGTTTAATGAAAAACTGTTTTTT.

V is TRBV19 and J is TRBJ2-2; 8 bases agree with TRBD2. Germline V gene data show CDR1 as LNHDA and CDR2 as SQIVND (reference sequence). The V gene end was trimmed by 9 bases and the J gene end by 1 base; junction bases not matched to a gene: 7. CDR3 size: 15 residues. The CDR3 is CASLDLAGNTGELFF. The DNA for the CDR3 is TGTGCCAGCCTTGACCTAGCGGGGAACACCGGGGAGCTGTTTTTT.

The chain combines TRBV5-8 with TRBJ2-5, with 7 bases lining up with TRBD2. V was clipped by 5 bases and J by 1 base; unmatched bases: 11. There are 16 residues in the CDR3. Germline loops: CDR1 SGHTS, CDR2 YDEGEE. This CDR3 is CASRGGFRTGQETQYF. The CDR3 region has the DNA TGTGCCAGCAGGGGAGGGTTTCGGACGGGCCAAGAGACCCAGTACTTC.

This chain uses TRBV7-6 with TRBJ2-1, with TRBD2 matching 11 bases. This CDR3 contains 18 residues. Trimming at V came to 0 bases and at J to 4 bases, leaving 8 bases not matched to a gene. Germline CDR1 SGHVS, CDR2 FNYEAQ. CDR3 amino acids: CASSLAETGLADYNEQFF. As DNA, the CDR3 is TGTGCCAGCAGCTTAGCAGAGACGGGACTAGCGGATTACAATGAGCAGTTCTTC.

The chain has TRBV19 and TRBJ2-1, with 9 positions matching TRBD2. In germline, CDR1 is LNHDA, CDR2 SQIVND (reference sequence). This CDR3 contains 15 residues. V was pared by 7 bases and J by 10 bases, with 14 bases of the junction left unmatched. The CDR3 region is CASNPGREGGYEQFF. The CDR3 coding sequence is TGTGCCAGTAACCCGGGGCGGGAGGGTGGTTACGAGCAGTTCTTC.

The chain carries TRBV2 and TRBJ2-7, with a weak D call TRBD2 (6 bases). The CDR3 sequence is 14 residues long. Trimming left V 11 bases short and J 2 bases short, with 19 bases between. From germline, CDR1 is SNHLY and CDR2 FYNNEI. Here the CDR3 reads CAGPGGTTPYEQYF. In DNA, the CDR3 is TGTGCCGGCCCTGGGGGGACCACGCCCTACGAGCAGTACTTC. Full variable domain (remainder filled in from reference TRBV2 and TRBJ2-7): EPEVTQTPSHQVTQMGQEVILRCVPISNHLYFYWYRQILGQKVEFLVSFYNNEISEKSEIFDDQFSVERPDGSNFTLKIRSTKLEDSAMYFCAGPGGTTPYEQYFGPGTRLTVT.

The CDR3 sequence is CASSLAGLAGAGEQFF. In nucleotides, the CDR3 is TGTGCCAGCAGCTTGGCAGGACTAGCGGGAGCCGGTGAGCAGTTCTTC. The J gene is TRBJ2-1, the V gene TRBV5-4; 13 positions match TRBD2. There are 16 residues in the CDR3. Losses at the gene ends were 0 bases for V and 9 bases for J; bases not matched to a gene: 6. Germline lookup yields CDR1 SGHNT and CDR2 YYREEE (reference sequence).

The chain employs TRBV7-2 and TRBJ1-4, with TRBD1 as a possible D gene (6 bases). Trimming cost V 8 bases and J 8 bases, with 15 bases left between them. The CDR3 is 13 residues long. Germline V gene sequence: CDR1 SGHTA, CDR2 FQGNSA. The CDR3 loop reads CASQRGLGEKLFF. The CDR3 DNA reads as TGTGCCAGCCAGCGGGGGCTAGGGGAAAAACTGTTTTTT.

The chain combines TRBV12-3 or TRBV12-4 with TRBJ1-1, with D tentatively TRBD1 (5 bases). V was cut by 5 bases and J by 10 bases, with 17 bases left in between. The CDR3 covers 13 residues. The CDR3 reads CASSPVGGRGAFF. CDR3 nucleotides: TGTGCCAGCAGTCCAGTGGGGGGACGAGGAGCTTTCTTT.

The CDR3 here is CASSQDRLAGNTGELFF. In DNA form, the CDR3 reads TGTGCCAGCAGCCAAGATCGGCTAGCGGGGAACACCGGGGAGCTGTTTTTT. V is TRBV4-2 and J is TRBJ2-2, with 8 bases lining up with TRBD2. Germline V gene sequence: CDR1 LGHNA, CDR2 YNFKEQ. CDR3 length: 17 amino acids. The V segment lost 0 bases and the J segment 1 base; nucleotides outside the gene matches: 4.

CDR3 sequence: CASSQEDGRSSYEQYV. CDR3 bases: TGCGCCAGCAGCCAAGAGGACGGGAGGTCCTCCTACGAGCAGTACGTC. V usage is TRBV4-3 and J usage is TRBJ2-7, with TRBD2 identical over 7 bases. Germline CDR1 LGHNA, CDR2 YSLEER. Trimming cost V 0 bases and J 0 bases; bases outside gene matches: 5. The CDR3 sequence is 16 residues long.

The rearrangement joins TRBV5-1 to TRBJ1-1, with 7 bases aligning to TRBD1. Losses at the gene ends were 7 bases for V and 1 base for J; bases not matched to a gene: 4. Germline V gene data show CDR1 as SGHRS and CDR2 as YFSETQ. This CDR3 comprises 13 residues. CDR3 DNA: TGCGCCAGCGGACAGGACGGGAACACTGAAGCTTTCTTT. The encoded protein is CASGQDGNTEAFF. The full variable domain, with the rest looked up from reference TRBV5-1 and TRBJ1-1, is KAGVTQTPRYLIKTRGQQVTLSCSPISGHRSVSWYQQTPGQGLQFLFEYFSETQRNKGNFPGRFSGRQFSNSRSEMNVSTLELGDSALYLCASGQDGNTEAFFGQGTRLTVV.

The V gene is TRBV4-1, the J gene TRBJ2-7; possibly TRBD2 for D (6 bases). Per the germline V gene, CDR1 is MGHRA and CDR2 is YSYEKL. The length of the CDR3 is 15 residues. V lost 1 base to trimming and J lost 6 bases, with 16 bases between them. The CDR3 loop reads CASSQGAGFRGEQYV. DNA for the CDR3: TGCGCCAGCAGCCAAGGGGCGGGATTCCGGGGCGAGCAGTACGTC.

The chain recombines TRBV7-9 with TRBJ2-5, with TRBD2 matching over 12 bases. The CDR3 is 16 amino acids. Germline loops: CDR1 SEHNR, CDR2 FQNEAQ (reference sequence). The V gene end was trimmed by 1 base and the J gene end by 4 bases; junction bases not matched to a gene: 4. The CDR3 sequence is CASSLGGLAGGETQYF. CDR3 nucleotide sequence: TGTGCCAGCAGCTTAGGGGGACTAGCGGGTGGAGAGACCCAGTACTTC.

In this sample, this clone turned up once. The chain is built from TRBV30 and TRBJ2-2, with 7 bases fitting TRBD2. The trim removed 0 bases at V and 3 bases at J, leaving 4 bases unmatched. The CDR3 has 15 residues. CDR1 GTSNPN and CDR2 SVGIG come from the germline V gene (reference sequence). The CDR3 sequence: CAWSVGTTHTGELFF. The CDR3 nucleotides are TGTGCCTGGAGTGTCGGGACTACCCACACCGGGGAGCTGTTTTTT.

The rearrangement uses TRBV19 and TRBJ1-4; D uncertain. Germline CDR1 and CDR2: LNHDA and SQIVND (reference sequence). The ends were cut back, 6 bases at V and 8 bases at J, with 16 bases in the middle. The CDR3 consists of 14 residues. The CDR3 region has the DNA TGTGCCAGTAGCCATGCCCTCGTCCGGGAAAAACTGTTTTTT. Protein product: CASSHALVREKLFF.

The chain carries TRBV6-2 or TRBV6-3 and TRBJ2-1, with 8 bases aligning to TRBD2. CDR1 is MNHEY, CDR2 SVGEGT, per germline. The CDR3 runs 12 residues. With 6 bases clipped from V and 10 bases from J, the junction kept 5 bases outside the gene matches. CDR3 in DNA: TGTGCCAGCAGCTGGGTAGCGGGGGAGCAGTTCTTC. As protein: CASSWVAGEQFF.

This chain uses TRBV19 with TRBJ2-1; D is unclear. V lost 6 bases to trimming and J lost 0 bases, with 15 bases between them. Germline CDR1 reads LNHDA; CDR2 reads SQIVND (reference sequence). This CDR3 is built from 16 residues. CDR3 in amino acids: CASSRPWASSYNEQFF. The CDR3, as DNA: TGTGCCAGTAGCCGCCCGTGGGCGAGCTCCTACAATGAGCAGTTCTTC.